What follows is one TCR beta chain and its context. This entry is derived from a study of blood T cell repertoires in COVID-19. Grouping used clinical history reported by participants in a survey and questionnaire. Per germline, CDR1 LNHNV and CDR2 YYDKDF (reference sequence). With V trimmed by 1 base and J by 13 bases, 9 bases remained unmatched. CDR3 length: 13 amino acids. In the original processing: From reference gene primer amplification, estimates of nucleated cell counts were derived. The table came from immunoSEQ multiplex PCR; TCRdb's copy has only in-frame clones and leaves some out. D and trimming were read from the DNA, whereas the V and J calls and clone size are those reported in that table. The data contain under 250,000 clones, 81% of them singletons.

The TCR sequence derives from a woman in her forties or fifties with acute COVID-19. Sample: PBMCs or T cells enriched from blood (not recorded which). This chain uses TRBV15 with TRBJ1-2; 7 bases match TRBD1. The CDR3 reads CATSRAPTGLLTF. The CDR3 DNA reads as TGTGCCACCAGCAGAGCCCCGACAGGGTTACTCACCTTC. The whole variable domain, remainder taken from reference TRBV15 and TRBJ1-2, is DAMVIQNPRYQVTQFGKPVTLSCSQTLNHNVMYWYQQKSSQAPKLLFHYYDKDFNNEADTPDNFQSRRPNTSFCFLDIRSPGLGDTAMYLCATSRAPTGLLTFGSGTRLTVV.